These 13 T cell receptor beta chains were all obtained from the same sample, sequenced in a study of blood T cell repertoires in COVID-19. This table comes from immunoSEQ multiplex PCR, and its TCRdb copy is limited to in-frame clones, with some not included. This table has approximately 120,000 clones, 86% appearing once. What was sequenced was peripheral blood. The receptor set was obtained from a human donor in a cohort sampled during active COVID-19.

The CDR3 is CASNYQGFTGELFF. The CDR3 DNA is TGTGCCAGCAACTACCAGGGATTCACCGGGGAGCTGTTTTTT. The rearrangement uses TRBV14 and TRBJ2-2; perhaps TRBD1 as D (5 bases). V was shortened by 7 bases and J by 4 bases, with 13 bases between the two germline ends. The CDR3 loop spans 14 amino acids. Per germline, CDR1 SGHDN and CDR2 FVKESK.

The chain uses TRBV10-1 and TRBJ1-1; no firm D call. The CDR3 totals 13 residues. Trimming pared 2 bases from V and 0 bases from J, leaving 4 bases between. CDR1 WNHNN and CDR2 SYGVQD come from the germline V gene (reference sequence). The CDR3 here is CASSEHLNTEAFF. CDR3 DNA sequence: TGCGCCAGCAGTGAGCATTTGAACACTGAAGCTTTCTTT.

The chain combines TRBV19 with TRBJ1-5, with a weak D call TRBD1 (6 bases). The germline V gene encodes CDR1 LNHDA and CDR2 SQIVND (reference sequence). The ends were cut back, 10 bases at V and 3 bases at J, with 19 bases in the middle. The length of the CDR3 is 15 residues. Here the CDR3 reads CATQIGRGINQPQHF. In nucleotides, the CDR3 is TGTGCCACCCAAATCGGCAGGGGCATCAATCAGCCCCAGCATTTT.

This clone has a handful of counts. This sequence joins TRBV27 and TRBJ2-7; D is perhaps TRBD2 (7 bases). Between the trimmed V and J ends, which lost 4 bases and 3 bases, there was a span of 16 bases. The CDR3 length is 15 residues. Germline V CDR1 and CDR2: MNHEY, SMNVEV (reference sequence). The CDR3 sequence is CASSSPWGGHYEQYF. DNA for the CDR3: TGTGCCAGCAGTTCCCCGTGGGGGGGGCACTACGAGCAGTACTTC.

This clone showed up just a few times. This chain uses TRBV6-4 with TRBJ1-1, with TRBD1 matching 9 bases. The CDR3 sequence is 16 residues long. Trimming took 3 bases from V and 1 from J; bases not matched to a gene: 6. Germline V gene data show CDR1 as MRHNA and CDR2 as SNTAGT. The CDR3 coding sequence is TGTGCCAGCAGTGAAGAGACAGGGGGTTCGAACACTGAAGCTTTCTTT. Residues: CASSEETGGSNTEAFF.

This clone was detected a few times. The gene calls are TRBV19 and TRBJ2-7; D is undetermined. CDR3 size: 15 residues. CDR1 and CDR2 (germline): LNHDA, SQIVND (reference sequence). The ends were cut back, 3 bases at V and 0 bases at J, with 12 bases in the middle. The CDR3 here is CASSMWASSSYEQYF. In DNA, the CDR3 is TGTGCCAGTAGTATGTGGGCTTCCAGCTCCTACGAGCAGTACTTC. Filled out from reference TRBV19 and TRBJ2-7, the complete variable domain reads DGGITQSPKYLFRKEGQNVTLSCEQNLNHDAMYWYRQDPGQGLRLIYYSQIVNDFQKGDIAEGYSVSREKKESFPLTVTSAQKNPTAFYLCASSMWASSSYEQYFGPGTRLTVT.

The rearrangement joins TRBV5-5 to TRBJ2-1; TRBD1 agrees at 7 bases. Germline V gives CDR1 SGHKS, CDR2 YYEKEE (reference sequence). V lost 1 base to trimming and J lost 2 bases; unmatched junction nucleotides: 6. The CDR3 has 16 residues. As DNA, the CDR3 is TGTGCCAGCAGCTTGCTTCGGGACAGTCCCTACAATGAGCAGTTCTTC. Residues: CASSLLRDSPYNEQFF.

This rearrangement joins TRBV7-9 to TRBJ2-5, with D perhaps TRBD2 (6 bases). This CDR3 is 18 amino acids long. The V gene lost 4 bases and the J gene lost 5 bases, with 26 bases spanning the gap. The germline CDR1 and CDR2 sequences are SEHNR and FQNEAQ (reference sequence). This CDR3 reads CASSSIDTWGDSAETQYF. CDR3 coding DNA: TGTGCCAGCAGCTCAATCGACACATGGGGGGACTCAGCGGAGACCCAGTACTTC.

This chain links TRBV29-1 with TRBJ2-3; no clear D gene. Germline V gene lookup returns CDR1 SQVTM and CDR2 ANQGSEA. The CDR3 has 13 amino acids. The V end was cut by 3 bases, the J end by 0 bases, with 7 bases between. The CDR3 loop is CSVDATSTDTQYF. The CDR3 DNA follows: TGCAGCGTTGATGCTACGAGCACAGATACGCAGTATTTT.

V is TRBV7-2 and J is TRBJ2-7; 9 nucleotides align to TRBD2. J gave up 7 bases and V 1 base, and 11 bases lay outside the gene matches. The V gene's germline CDR1 is SGHTA and CDR2 FQGNSA. This CDR3 comprises 16 residues. Written as DNA, the CDR3 is TGTGCCAGCAGCTTAGTGGTAGCGGGAGTGTTGAGTGAGCAGTACTTC. This encodes CASSLVVAGVLSEQYF.

This clone has a single count. This sequence joins TRBV10-3 and TRBJ2-3, with 12 positions matching TRBD2. This CDR3 contains 15 residues. Losses at the gene ends were 5 bases for V and 4 bases for J; bases not matched to a gene: 4. The germline V gene encodes CDR1 ENHRY and CDR2 SYGVKD. CDR3 sequence reads: CAISLAGGLADTQYF. The CDR3, as DNA: TGTGCCATCAGTCTAGCGGGAGGGCTGGCAGATACGCAGTATTTT.

This clone has just one count. The chain couples TRBV6-5 to TRBJ2-1, with a tentative D call TRBD2 (5 bases). Trimming removed 6 bases from V and 9 bases from J, with 15 bases in between. The CDR3 has 13 amino acids. The germline CDR1 and CDR2 sequences are MNHEY and SVGAGI. CDR3 sequence reads: CASREVNVREQFF. The CDR3 DNA is TGTGCCAGCAGGGAGGTCAATGTTCGTGAGCAGTTCTTC.

This chain connects TRBV18 to TRBJ1-1; weak D call: TRBD1 (5 bases). The CDR3 spans 14 residues. Trimming took 4 bases from V and 1 from J, leaving 10 bases between them. Germline V gene sequence: CDR1 KGHSH, CDR2 LQKENI. The CDR3 is CASSQTATNTEAFF. The CDR3 DNA follows: TGTGCCAGCTCACAGACAGCTACGAACACTGAAGCTTTCTTT.